These T cell receptor beta chains were read from a single sample in a study of identical twins. In TCRdb, the 5' RACE reads were re-called with MiXCR into one record per CDR3 protein. The repertoire has about 200,000 distinct CDR3 sequences, less than 10% of them found once; the top ten carry 4.5% to 5.5%. The sample taken for sequencing was memory (CD45RO+) T cells sorted from blood. These receptors came from a woman younger than 35 in good health. The CDR3 runs from the conserved cysteine through the conserved F or W. A D gene is named only where the DNA matches it firmly. Size values are once, few and many counts, or a class for expanded clones, and some rows have none.

V gene	D gene	J gene	clone size	CDR3 DNA	CDR3 protein
TRBV10-3	.	TRBJ1-6	few	TGTGCCATCAGGGAGTCCACCTCACCCCTCCACTTT	CAIRESTSPLHF
TRBV20-1	.	TRBJ2-3	many	TGCAGTCTAGGCGATTCTAGCACAGATACGCAGTATTTT	CSLGDSSTDTQYF
TRBV5-1	.	TRBJ2-1	many	TGCGCCAGCAGCCTACAACCAGGGGACTACAATGAGCAGTTCTTC	CASSLQPGDYNEQFF
TRBV12-3/TRBV12-4	.	TRBJ2-1	many	TGTGCCAGCACCTCAGGGAACGCTGACGTTGAGCAGTTCTTC	CASTSGNADVEQFF
TRBV27	TRBD1	TRBJ1-1	many	TGTGCCAGCGGTAGACAGGGTAACACTGAAGCTTTCTTT	CASGRQGNTEAFF
TRBV20-1	.	TRBJ1-1	many	TGCAGTGCTTCGGGAAGCATGAACACTGAAGCTTTCTTT	CSASGSMNTEAFF
TRBV3-1	.	TRBJ1-5	.	TGTGCCAGCAGCCAAGACAGGGGACCCCAGCATTTT	CASSQDRGPQHF
TRBV6-2/TRBV6-3	TRBD1	TRBJ1-1	few	TGTGCCACCGGGACAGCTGAAGCTTTCTTT	CATGTAEAFF
TRBV7-2	.	TRBJ2-3	few	TGTGCCAGCAGTTCGGGCCTCGATACGCAGTATTTT	CASSSGLDTQYF
TRBV28	.	TRBJ1-5	.	TGTGCCAGCAGTACCCCACACAAGAATCAGCCCCAGCATTTT	CASSTPHKNQPQHF
TRBV20-1	.	TRBJ2-7	.	TGCAGTGCTTCGGCGGGCCTTTACGAGCAGTACTTC	CSASAGLYEQYF
TRBV12-3/TRBV12-4	TRBD1	TRBJ2-1	few	TGTGCCAGCAGTAGACAGGGGTTGAGTGAGCAGTTCTTC	CASSRQGLSEQFF
TRBV4-2	TRBD1	TRBJ1-1	many	TGTGCCAGCAGCCAGACAGGGGTTGAAGCTTTCTTT	CASSQTGVEAFF
TRBV19	.	TRBJ1-1	.	TGTGCCAGTAGTACGGTACGACAGCGCGGCACTGAAGCTTTCTTT	CASSTVRQRGTEAFF